Sequencing of this T cell receptor beta chain was carried out in a study of blood T cell repertoires in COVID-19. The wider study: Sites across the United States, Italy and Spain contributed samples from acute and convalescent COVID-19. From T cells, B-cell-depleted T cells, or PBMCs came the material, which was cDNA or gDNA.

This clone was counted a single time. Trimming at V came to 4 bases and at J to 3 bases, leaving 6 bases not matched to a gene. Germline V gives CDR1 LGHNA, CDR2 YSLEER. The CDR3 length is 15 residues. Produced via immunoSEQ multiplex PCR; TCRdb's table is partial and in-frame only. The sample lists 100,000 to 130,000 clones; less than 85% were seen once. The V gene is TRBV4-3, the J gene TRBJ2-5; TRBD2 aligns across 9 bases. The sample comprised peripheral blood. The origin of this receptor is a woman aged 35 to 49 with acute or convalescent COVID-19. Here the CDR3 DNA reads TGCGCCAGCAGCCGAAATAGCGGGGGAAAAGAGACCCAGTACTTC. Amino acid sequence: CASSRNSGGKETQYF.